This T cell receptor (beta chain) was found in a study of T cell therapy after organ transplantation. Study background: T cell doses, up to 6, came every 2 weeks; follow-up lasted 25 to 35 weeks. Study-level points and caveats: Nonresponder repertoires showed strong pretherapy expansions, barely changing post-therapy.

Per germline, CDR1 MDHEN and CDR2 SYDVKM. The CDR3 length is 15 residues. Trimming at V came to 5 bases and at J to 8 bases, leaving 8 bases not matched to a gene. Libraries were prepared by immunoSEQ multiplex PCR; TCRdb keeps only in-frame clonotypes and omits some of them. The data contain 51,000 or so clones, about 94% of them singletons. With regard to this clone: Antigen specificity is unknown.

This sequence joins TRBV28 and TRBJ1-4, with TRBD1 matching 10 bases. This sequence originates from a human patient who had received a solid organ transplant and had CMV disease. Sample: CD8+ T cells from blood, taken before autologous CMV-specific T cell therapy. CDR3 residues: CASSPDRGRREKLFF. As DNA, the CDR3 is TGTGCCAGCAGTCCCGACAGGGGGCGAAGGGAAAAACTGTTTTTT.